This T cell receptor beta chain was identified in a study of shared T cell receptors in the human thymus. The repertoire was sequenced with immunoSEQ multiplex PCR; TCRdb's copy has only in-frame clones and lacks some. The table lists approximately 580,000 clones, approximately 78% of them singletons. This CDR3 has 17 amino acids. Germline-derived CDR1 and CDR2 are LGHNT and FRNRAP. V was clipped by 1 base and J by 2 bases, with 16 bases between them. This clone was seen once. The sample was also linked to a second study, of human thymus T cells. From that paper: Thymus specimens were resections from corrective heart surgery. Related research reported highly overlapping thymic repertoires among unrelated individuals.

The V gene is TRBV12-5, the J gene TRBJ2-3, with D perhaps TRBD2 (5 bases). Sequencing was performed on thymocytes. The TCR originated in a boy under two years old with a congenital heart defect. CDR3 bases: TGTGCTAGTGGTTTGGCAAAGGGAGACGGTCCCACAGATACGCAGTATTTT. As protein: CASGLAKGDGPTDTQYF.